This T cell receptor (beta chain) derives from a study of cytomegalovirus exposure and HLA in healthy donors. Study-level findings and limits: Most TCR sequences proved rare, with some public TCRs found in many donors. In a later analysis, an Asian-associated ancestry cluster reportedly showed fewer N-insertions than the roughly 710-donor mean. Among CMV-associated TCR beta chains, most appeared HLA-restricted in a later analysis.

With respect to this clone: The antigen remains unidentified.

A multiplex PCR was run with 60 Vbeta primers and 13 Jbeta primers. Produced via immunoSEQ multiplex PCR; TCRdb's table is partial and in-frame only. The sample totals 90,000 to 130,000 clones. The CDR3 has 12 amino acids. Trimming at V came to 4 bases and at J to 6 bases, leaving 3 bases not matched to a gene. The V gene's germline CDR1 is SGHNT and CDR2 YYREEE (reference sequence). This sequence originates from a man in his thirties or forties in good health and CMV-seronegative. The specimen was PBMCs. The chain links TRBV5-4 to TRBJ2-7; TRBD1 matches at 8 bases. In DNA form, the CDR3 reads TGTGCCAGCAGCGAGACAGGGGTCGAGCAGTACTTC. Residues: CASSETGVEQYF.